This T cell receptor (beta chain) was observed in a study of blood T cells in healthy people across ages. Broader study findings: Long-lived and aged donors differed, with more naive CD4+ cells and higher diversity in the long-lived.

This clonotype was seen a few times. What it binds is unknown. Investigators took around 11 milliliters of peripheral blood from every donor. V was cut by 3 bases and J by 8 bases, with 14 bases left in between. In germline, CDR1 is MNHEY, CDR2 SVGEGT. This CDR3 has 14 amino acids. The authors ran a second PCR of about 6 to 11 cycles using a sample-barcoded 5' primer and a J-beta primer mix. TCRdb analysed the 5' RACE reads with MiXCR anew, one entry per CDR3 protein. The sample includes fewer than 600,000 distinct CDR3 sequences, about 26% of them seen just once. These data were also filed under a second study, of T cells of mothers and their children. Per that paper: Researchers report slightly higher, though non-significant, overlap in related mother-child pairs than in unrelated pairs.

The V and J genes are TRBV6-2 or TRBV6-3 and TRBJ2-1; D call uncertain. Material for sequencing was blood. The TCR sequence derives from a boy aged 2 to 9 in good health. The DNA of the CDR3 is TGTGCCAGCAGTTATACGAGAAACAACCATGAGCAGTTCTTC. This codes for CASSYTRNNHEQFF.